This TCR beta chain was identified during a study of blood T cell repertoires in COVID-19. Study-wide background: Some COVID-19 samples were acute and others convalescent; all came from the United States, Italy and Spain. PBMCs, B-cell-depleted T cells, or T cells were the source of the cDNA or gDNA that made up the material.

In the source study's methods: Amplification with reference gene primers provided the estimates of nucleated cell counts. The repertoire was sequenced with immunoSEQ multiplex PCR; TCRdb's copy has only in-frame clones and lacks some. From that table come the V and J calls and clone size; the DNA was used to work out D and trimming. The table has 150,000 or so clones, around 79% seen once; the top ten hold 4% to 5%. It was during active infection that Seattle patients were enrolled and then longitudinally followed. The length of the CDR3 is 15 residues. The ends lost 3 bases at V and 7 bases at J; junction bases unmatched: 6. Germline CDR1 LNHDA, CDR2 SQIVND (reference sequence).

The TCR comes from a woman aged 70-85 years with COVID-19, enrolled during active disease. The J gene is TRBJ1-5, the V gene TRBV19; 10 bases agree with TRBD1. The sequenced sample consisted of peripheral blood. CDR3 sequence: CASSIPLTGGQPQHF. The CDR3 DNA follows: TGTGCCAGTAGTATTCCCCTGACAGGGGGCCAGCCCCAGCATTTT.